The sequence of this T cell receptor beta chain was determined in a study of blood T cell repertoires in COVID-19. About the research overall: T cells, B-cell-depleted T cells, or PBMCs supplied cDNA or gDNA.

This table comes from immunoSEQ multiplex PCR, and its TCRdb copy is limited to in-frame clones, with some not included. The sample lists about 200,000 clones, more than 70% occurring once. CDR1 and CDR2 from the germline V gene are LNHDA and SQIVND (reference sequence). Trimming at V came to 3 bases and at J to 7 bases, leaving 4 bases not matched to a gene. CDR3 length: 13 residues. J is TRBJ1-2 and V is TRBV19, with 8 nucleotides matching TRBD1. Sequencing was done on a sample of peripheral blood. The TCR was taken from a woman older than 75 with active or convalescent COVID-19. The CDR3 loop reads CASSIAGGGGYTF. CDR3 DNA: TGTGCCAGTAGTATCGCAGGGGGCGGTGGCTACACCTTC.